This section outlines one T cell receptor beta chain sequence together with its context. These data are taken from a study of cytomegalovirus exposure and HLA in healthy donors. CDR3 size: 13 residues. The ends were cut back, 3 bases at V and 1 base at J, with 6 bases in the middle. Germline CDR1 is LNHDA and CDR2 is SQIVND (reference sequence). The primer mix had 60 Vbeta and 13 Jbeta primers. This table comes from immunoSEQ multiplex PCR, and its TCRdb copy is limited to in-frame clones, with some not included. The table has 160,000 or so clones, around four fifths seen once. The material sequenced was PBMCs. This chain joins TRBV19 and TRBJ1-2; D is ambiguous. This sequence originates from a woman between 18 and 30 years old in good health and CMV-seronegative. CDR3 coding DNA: TGTGCCAGTAGTATGGCAGTTAACTATGGCTACACCTTC. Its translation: CASSMAVNYGYTF.